These T cell receptor beta chains were read from a single sample in a study of blood T cell repertoires in COVID-19. Using immunoSEQ multiplex PCR, the repertoire was profiled, and TCRdb retains in-frame clones only, with some absent. The sample lists some 170,000 clones, over 80% occurring once. The specimen was peripheral blood. Source of these receptors: a woman aged 60-75 years who had recovered from COVID-19. Each CDR3 is given with its conserved first and last residue. The D gene is left open where the match is weak. The size field is filled for only some rows; it gives once, few, many or a size class.

D gene	clone size	V gene	J gene	CDR3 protein	CDR3 DNA
-	-	TRBV5-8	TRBJ2-1	CASSLFLVNEQFF	TGTGCCAGCAGCTTGTTTCTAGTAAATGAGCAGTTCTTC
-	once	TRBV11-2	TRBJ2-3	CASSSYPSPKPEADTQYF	TGTGCCAGCAGCTCTTACCCGAGCCCAAAACCGGAGGCAGATACGCAGTATTTT
-	-	TRBV28	TRBJ2-5	CASSLSAQGQETQYF	TGTGCCAGCAGTTTATCCGCTCAGGGCCAAGAGACCCAGTACTTC
-	-	TRBV5-4	TRBJ2-5	CASSRVGPPSGETQYF	TGTGCCAGCAGCCGGGTGGGTCCCCCCTCGGGAGAGACCCAGTACTTC
-	few	TRBV20-1	TRBJ2-3	CSASRTDTQYF	TGCAGTGCTAGCAGAACAGATACGCAGTATTTT
-	-	TRBV24-1	TRBJ1-5	CATSDLEGDSNQPQHF	TGTGCCACCAGTGATTTGGAAGGAGATAGCAATCAGCCCCAGCATTTT
TRBD1	once	TRBV18	TRBJ1-1	CASSYTGGTEAFF	TGTGCCAGCTCGTACACAGGGGGCACTGAAGCTTTCTTT
TRBD2	-	TRBV9	TRBJ2-1	CASTTGTSSYNEQFF	TGTGCCAGCACCACCGGGACTAGTAGCTACAATGAGCAGTTCTTC
-	-	TRBV24-1	TRBJ1-1	CATSGRGTEAFF	TGTGCCACCAGTGGGAGGGGCACTGAAGCTTTCTTT
TRBD2	-	TRBV29-1	TRBJ2-1	CSVQGTSGGWDEQFF	TGCAGCGTTCAAGGGACTAGCGGGGGCTGGGATGAGCAGTTCTTC
TRBD2	-	TRBV2	TRBJ2-7	CASSRGTSGGNEQYF	TGTGCCAGCAGCCGGGGGACTAGCGGGGGGAACGAGCAGTACTTC
-	-	TRBV18	TRBJ1-1	CASSPPKPRGTEAFF	TGTGCCAGCTCACCACCGAAACCTAGGGGCACTGAAGCTTTCTTT
TRBD1	-	TRBV5-6	TRBJ1-5	CASSYGTVFNQPQHF	TGTGCCAGCAGCTATGGGACAGTCTTCAATCAGCCCCAGCATTTT
TRBD2	-	TRBV19	TRBJ2-3	CASSLTSGAVTDTQYF	TGTGCCAGTAGTCTGACTAGCGGGGCAGTGACAGATACGCAGTATTTT
TRBD2	-	TRBV2	TRBJ2-2	CASSGRGGLGGELFF	TGTGCCAGCAGTGGACGGGGGGGCCTAGGCGGGGAGCTGTTTTTT
TRBD1	-	TRBV12-3/TRBV12-4	TRBJ2-3	CASRSTGADTQYF	TGTGCCAGCAGGAGTACAGGGGCAGATACGCAGTATTTT
TRBD1	-	TRBV13	TRBJ2-7	CASSLGDSSSYEQYF	TGTGCCAGCAGCCTAGGGGACAGCAGCTCCTACGAGCAGTACTTC
-	-	TRBV3-1/TRBV3-2	TRBJ2-5	CASNRGGETQYF	TGTGCCAGCAACAGGGGAGGTGAGACCCAGTACTTC
TRBD2	-	TRBV5-1	TRBJ2-1	CASSLARTSGGVVNEQFF	TGCGCCAGCAGCTTGGCTCGTACTAGCGGGGGGGTTGTCAATGAGCAGTTCTTC
-	-	TRBV7-8	TRBJ2-2	CASSLVGQGRPTGELFF	TGTGCCAGCAGCTTAGTAGGGCAGGGGCGACCAACCGGGGAGCTGTTTTTT
-	once	TRBV5-6	TRBJ1-2	CASSVQSGYTF	TGTGCCAGCAGCGTACAGAGCGGCTACACCTTC
-	-	TRBV19	TRBJ1-2	CASSLGTFGYTF	TGTGCCAGTAGCCTTGGGACTTTTGGCTACACCTTC
TRBD2	-	TRBV28	TRBJ2-3	CASSPLAGGRTDTQYF	TGTGCCAGCAGTCCCCTAGCGGGGGGCCGCACAGATACGCAGTATTTT
-	-	TRBV24-1	TRBJ2-3	CATSDFTDTQYF	TGTGCCACCAGTGACTTCACAGATACGCAGTATTTT
TRBD2	-	TRBV18	TRBJ2-7	CASSPGTTSYEQYF	TGTGCCAGCTCACCAGGGACTACTTCCTACGAGCAGTACTTC
TRBD1	-	TRBV12-3/TRBV12-4	TRBJ2-5	CASSGQTETQYF	TGTGCCAGCTCGGGACAGACGGAGACCCAGTACTTC
-	-	TRBV9	TRBJ1-2	CASTQPATGPEGYTF	TGTGCCAGCACTCAACCGGCGACAGGCCCTGAAGGCTACACCTTC
-	-	TRBV7-3	TRBJ2-1	CASSFGGNNEQFF	TGTGCCAGCAGCTTCGGGGGTAACAATGAGCAGTTCTTC
TRBD2	-	TRBV2	TRBJ2-7	CATGVAGAYEQYF	TGTGCCACCGGGGTAGCGGGAGCCTACGAGCAGTACTTC
TRBD1	-	TRBV2	TRBJ2-1	CASSFQGTGVDEQFF	TGTGCCAGCAGTTTCCAGGGGACAGGGGTCGATGAGCAGTTCTTC
-	-	TRBV2	TRBJ2-5	CASSGYGVETQYF	TGTGCCAGCAGTGGATACGGGGTGGAGACCCAGTACTTC
TRBD2	-	TRBV7-9	TRBJ2-1	CASSPAGLAGEYNEQFF	TGTGCCAGCAGCCCGGCGGGACTAGCGGGGGAGTACAATGAGCAGTTCTTC
-	-	TRBV11-2	TRBJ1-6	CASSLLTGSNSPLHF	TGTGCCAGCAGCTTGCTCACAGGCTCCAATTCACCCCTCCACTTT
-	few	TRBV21-1	TRBJ2-7	CASSNGQGGEQYF	TGTGCCAGCAGCAACGGACAGGGAGGCGAGCAGTACTTC
TRBD2	-	TRBV7-8	TRBJ2-1	CASSPQTSGGNQFF	TGTGCCAGCAGCCCACAGACTAGCGGGGGGAACCAGTTCTTC
-	-	TRBV24-1	TRBJ2-3	CATSGFIGRGAYTDTQYF	TGTGCCACCAGTGGTTTCATAGGTCGGGGGGCCTACACAGATACGCAGTATTTT
TRBD2	once	TRBV3-1/TRBV3-2	TRBJ2-1	CASSRGLAGGGNEQFF	TGTGCCAGCAGCCGAGGACTAGCGGGGGGTGGCAATGAGCAGTTCTTC
TRBD1	-	TRBV11-2	TRBJ1-2	CASRGPGQGFTF	TGTGCCAGCAGGGGTCCGGGACAGGGGTTCACCTTC
TRBD1	-	TRBV7-9	TRBJ1-2	CASSLQDREAYGYTF	TGTGCCAGCAGCCTCCAGGACAGGGAGGCCTATGGCTACACCTTC
-	-	TRBV19	TRBJ1-5	CASNPRASYSNQPQHF	TGTGCCAGTAACCCCAGGGCCAGTTATAGCAATCAGCCCCAGCATTTT